Below, 10 T cell receptor beta chains from the same sample are listed, as sequenced in a study of post-analysis software for immune sequencing data. Whole-study results and caveats: Patients had higher frequencies than controls of roughly five TRBV segments, including TRBV5-6, TRBV5-1 and TRBV20-1.

Unique molecular identifiers were carried by the TCR beta cDNA libraries. Via MiXCR, TCRdb re-called the PCR reads, giving one row per CDR3 protein. The sample yields roughly 800,000 distinct CDR3 sequences, approximately 44% seen once. Their cognate antigens are unknown. The material sequenced was blood. Receptors were obtained from a girl between 10 and 17 years old with multiple sclerosis.

The chain recombines TRBV20-1 with TRBJ1-5, with D uncertain. Germline V gene data show CDR1 as DFQATT and CDR2 as SNEGSKA (reference sequence). This CDR3 spans 11 amino acids. V lost 8 bases and J lost 7, with 12 bases in between. CDR3 in amino acids: CSPGPFQPQHF. The CDR3 DNA follows: TGCAGTCCTGGACCGTTCCAGCCCCAGCATTTT.

J is TRBJ2-7 and V is TRBV20-1, with D possibly being TRBD2 (6 bases). Judging by the DNA end, TRBJ2-5 fits better; the J call may be wrong. The CDR3 is made up of 13 amino acids. The germline V gene has CDR1 DFQATT and CDR2 SNEGSKA (reference sequence). This CDR3 reads CSARYVGGETQYF. Written as DNA, the CDR3 is TGCAGTGCTAGATATGTGGGGGGAGAGACCCAGTACTTC.

This clonotype was picked up one time. In DNA form, the CDR3 reads TGTGCCAGCAGTTACTGGAACACCGGGACAGGGAACAATGAGCAGTACTTC. Translation gives CASSYWNTGTGNNEQYF. The gene calls are TRBV6-5 and TRBJ2-5, with 9 bases aligning to TRBD1. Losses at the gene ends were 1 base for V and 11 bases for J; bases not matched to a gene: 17. The CDR3 totals 17 residues. Germline CDR1 and CDR2: MNHEY and SVGAGI.

The chain links TRBV4-2 to TRBJ1-2; no clear D gene. This CDR3 region has 16 residues. V lost 2 bases and J lost 0, with 13 bases in between. CDR1 is LGHNA and CDR2 is YNFKEQ in the germline V gene. The CDR3 DNA sequence: TGTGCCAGCAGCCAACGGAGCGGGGTAGCTAACTATGGCTACACCTTC. This gives the protein CASSQRSGVANYGYTF.

This clonotype was counted only a few times. The CDR3, as DNA: TGTGCCATCAGTGATTCGGGGGGCATGGGCGAGCAGTACTTC. Protein sequence: CAISDSGGMGEQYF. The chain carries TRBV10-3 and TRBJ2-5; D is possibly TRBD2 (7 bases). With the DNA end fitting TRBJ2-7 better, the J assignment may be wrong. CDR1 and CDR2 from the germline V gene are ENHRY and SYGVKD. This CDR3 spans 14 amino acids.

This chain links TRBV5-1 with TRBJ2-1, with TRBD1 as a possible D gene (6 bases). The CDR3 runs 14 residues. Trimming pared 5 bases from V and 4 bases from J, leaving 13 bases between. From germline, CDR1 is SGHRS and CDR2 YFSETQ. CDR3 amino acids: CASSEGEAYNEQFF. DNA of the CDR3: TGCGCCAGCAGTGAGGGGGAAGCTTACAATGAGCAGTTCTTC. Filled out from reference TRBV5-1 and TRBJ2-1, the complete variable domain reads KAGVTQTPRYLIKTRGQQVTLSCSPISGHRSVSWYQQTPGQGLQFLFEYFSETQRNKGNFPGRFSGRQFSNSRSEMNVSTLELGDSALYLCASSEGEAYNEQFFGPGTRLTVL.

This chain uses TRBV11-2 with TRBJ1-1, with D hard to call. The V gene lost 6 bases and the J gene lost 5 bases, with 10 bases spanning the gap. The CDR3 length is 12 residues. Germline CDR1 reads SGHAT; CDR2 reads FQNNGV. The CDR3 loop is CASRRHITEAFF. The CDR3 DNA is TGTGCCAGCAGGCGTCATATTACTGAAGCTTTCTTT.

This clonotype was found a few times. The chain is built from TRBV14 and TRBJ2-5; D perhaps matches TRBD1 (6 bases). CDR1 SGHDN and CDR2 FVKESK come from the germline V gene. The CDR3 spans 15 residues. V was cut by 2 bases and J by 2 bases, with 12 bases left in between. CDR3 loop: CASSQFRQEQETQYF. CDR3 nucleotide sequence: TGTGCCAGCAGCCAATTCCGACAGGAGCAAGAGACCCAGTACTTC.

The chain employs TRBV9 and TRBJ2-3, with 10 bases identical to TRBD2. This CDR3 is 15 amino acids long. The ends lost 3 bases at V and 6 bases at J; junction bases unmatched: 7. The germline V gene has CDR1 SGDLS and CDR2 YYNGEE. The CDR3 region is CASSGSGRIGDTQYF. In DNA form, the CDR3 reads TGTGCCAGCAGCGGTAGCGGGAGGATTGGGGATACGCAGTATTTT. Filled out from reference TRBV9 and TRBJ2-3, the complete variable domain reads DSGVTQTPKHLITATGQRVTLRCSPRSGDLSVYWYQQSLDQGLQFLIQYYNGEERAKGNILERFSAQQFPDLHSELNLSSLELGDSALYFCASSGSGRIGDTQYFGPGTRLTVL.

This chain connects TRBV12-3 or TRBV12-4 to TRBJ1-2; no clear D. V was pared by 6 bases and J by 0 bases, with 5 bases between. The CDR3 is made up of 12 amino acids. CDR3 coding DNA: TGTGCCAGCAGGGATGCTAACTATGGCTACACCTTC. Amino acids: CASRDANYGYTF.